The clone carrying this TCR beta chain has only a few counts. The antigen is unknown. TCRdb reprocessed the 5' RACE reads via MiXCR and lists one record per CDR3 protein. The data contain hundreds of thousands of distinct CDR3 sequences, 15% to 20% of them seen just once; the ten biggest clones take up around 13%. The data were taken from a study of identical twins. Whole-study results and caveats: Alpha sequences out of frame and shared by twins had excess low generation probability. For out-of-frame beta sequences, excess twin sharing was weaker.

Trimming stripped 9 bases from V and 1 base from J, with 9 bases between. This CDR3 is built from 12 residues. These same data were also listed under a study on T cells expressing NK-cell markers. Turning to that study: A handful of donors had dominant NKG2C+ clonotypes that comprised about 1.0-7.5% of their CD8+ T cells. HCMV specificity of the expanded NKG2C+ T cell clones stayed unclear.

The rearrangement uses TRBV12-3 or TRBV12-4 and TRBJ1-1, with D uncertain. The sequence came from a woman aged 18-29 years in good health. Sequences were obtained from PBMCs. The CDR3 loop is CASKSENTEAFF. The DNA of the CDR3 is TGTGCCAGTAAGTCAGAGAACACTGAAGCTTTCTTT.